Listed here are 7 T cell receptor beta chains from one sample, sequenced in a study of OX40 agonist ivuxolimab in advanced cancers. Repertoires were generated with immunoSEQ multiplex PCR, while TCRdb's copy carries only in-frame clones and drops some. Among 65,000 to 95,000 clones listed, approximately 85% were seen once. This material consisted of CD4+ or CD8+ T cells sorted from blood, taken in a trial of the OX40 agonist ivuxolimab. The source of these receptors is an adult with an advanced solid tumor such as melanoma, head and neck, liver or kidney cancer.

This clone is a singleton in its sample. This chain connects TRBV4-2 to TRBJ1-3; a possible D gene is TRBD1 (6 bases). The CDR3 is 16 amino acids. The ends were cut back, 1 base at V and 3 bases at J, with 13 bases in the middle. The V gene's germline CDR1 is LGHNA and CDR2 YNFKEQ. The CDR3, as DNA: TGTGCCAGCAGCCAAGGAGGGGGGGGCTTTGGAAACACCATATATTTT. Its translation is CASSQGGGGFGNTIYF.

The J gene is TRBJ2-7, the V gene TRBV20-1; D is possibly TRBD1 (6 bases). Germline values: CDR1 DFQATT, CDR2 SNEGSKA (reference sequence). The CDR3 runs to 11 residues. Between the trimmed V and J ends, which lost 3 bases and 3 bases, there was a span of 6 bases. The CDR3, as DNA: TGCAGTGCTAGCAGGGGCTACGAGCAGTACTTC. It translates to CSASRGYEQYF.

This chain connects TRBV19 to TRBJ2-1; 10 bases are a match to TRBD2. Germline trimming cut 6 bases from V and 4 bases from J; bases unmatched to any gene: 6. The CDR3 is made up of 15 amino acids. The germline V gene has CDR1 LNHDA and CDR2 SQIVND (reference sequence). The CDR3 region is CASRTGTSAYNEQFF. The CDR3 DNA is TGTGCCAGTAGAACCGGGACTAGCGCTTACAATGAGCAGTTCTTC.

The chain couples TRBV27 to TRBJ2-7; D is ambiguous. The CDR3 covers 15 residues. Trimming removed 0 bases at V and 3 bases at J, with 12 bases between. Germline V gives CDR1 MNHEY, CDR2 SMNVEV (reference sequence). CDR3 bases: TGTGCCAGCAGTTTATCGTACAGTTGGGACTACGAGCAGTACTTC. Its translation: CASSLSYSWDYEQYF.

The table lists this clone with a few counts. The CDR3 nucleotides are TGTGCCTGGAGTGAACAGATCGAGCAGTACTTC. Its translation: CAWSEQIEQYF. V is TRBV30 and J is TRBJ2-7; no definite D call. The CDR3 contains 11 residues. Germline-derived CDR1 and CDR2 are GTSNPN and SVGIG (reference sequence). V was pared by 1 base and J by 6 bases, with 7 bases between.

This clone was seen only once. This chain uses TRBV19 with TRBJ2-2, with TRBD2 as a possible D gene (6 bases). Per the germline V gene, CDR1 is LNHDA and CDR2 is SQIVND (reference sequence). The CDR3 sequence is 14 residues long. V dropped 0 bases and J dropped 6 bases, with 8 bases sitting between them. The CDR3 bases are TGTGCCAGTAGTATAGAGGAGGGGTCCGGGGAGCTGTTTTTT. Protein sequence: CASSIEEGSGELFF.

The chain is built from TRBV20-1 and TRBJ2-7; D is uncertain. Trimming pared 5 bases from V and 2 bases from J, leaving 7 bases between. Germline V gives CDR1 DFQATT, CDR2 SNEGSKA (reference sequence). The CDR3 runs to 11 residues. CDR3 nucleotide sequence: TGCAGTGCTGCGAGGCCCTACGAGCAGTACTTC. It translates to CSAARPYEQYF.